This TCR beta chain was recorded in a study of T cells in Graves' hyperthyroidism and ophthalmopathy. Regions amplified from RNA transcripts were the TCR beta CDR3 regions. The HTBI primer set drove a first-round RT-PCR of the TCR CDR3. Via MiXCR, TCRdb re-called the multiplex PCR reads, giving one row per CDR3 protein. The repertoire has under 70,000 distinct CDR3 sequences, about 50% of them found once; the top ten carry approximately 3.3%. Study-level points and caveats: A median around 6 months before onset, the model predicted ophthalmopathy. Through a model of 13 V-J features, ophthalmopathy was separated from stable hyperthyroidism. Clonotypes that were expanded in thyroid above 0.001 mostly appeared in blood too.

This clonotype was counted many times. Its target is unknown. The PBMCs were sourced from fresh peripheral blood (about 10 ml). CDR1 and CDR2 (germline): SGHNT, YYREEE (reference sequence). This CDR3 region has 14 residues. The ends lost 0 bases at V and 5 bases at J; junction bases unmatched: 4. V usage is TRBV5-4 and J usage is TRBJ1-1, with TRBD1 matching over 7 bases. Sequenced material: blood. This receptor was obtained from a woman in her sixties with Graves' ophthalmopathy. The CDR3 loop is CASSLGQGETEAFF. CDR3 DNA sequence: TGTGCCAGCAGCTTGGGACAGGGCGAGACTGAAGCTTTCTTT.